Listed below are T cell receptor beta chains from one sample, sequenced in a study of shared clonotypes between healthy human individuals. Clones were read by immunoSEQ multiplex PCR, and TCRdb kept only the in-frame ones, dropping some. The data contain about 1.4 million clones, about 96% of them singletons. Sequencing input: naive CD4+ T cells sorted from blood. The receptors originated from a man younger than 45 in good health. CDR3s include the opening cysteine and the closing phenylalanine or tryptophan.

>TRBV7-2|TRBJ2-7
CASSVKSGSGGEQYF
>TRBV4-1|TRBJ2-7
CASSQNEGTGAYEQYF
>TRBV28|TRBJ2-7
CASRARAPSYEQYF
>TRBV7-8|TRBJ1-1
CASSLVVAEAFF
>TRBV6-1|TRBJ1-3
CASSESQNTIYF
>TRBV7-2|TRBJ2-1
CASSLTGDKYNEQFF
>TRBV11-2|TRBJ2-5
CASSLHGGRSGETQYF
>TRBV28|TRBJ2-2
CASGFSLGGELFF
>TRBV14|TRBJ2-1
CASSQQLQSEQFF
>TRBV5-1|TRBJ1-4
CASSQGRTNEKLFF
>TRBV11-2|TRBJ2-1
CASSTQPGTSLHNEQFF
>TRBV6-5|TRBJ1-4
CASGTRIFREKLFF
>TRBV5-1|TRBJ1-2
CASSFRQKDYGYTF
>TRBV28|TRBJ2-7
CASSATGGAQDEQYF
>TRBV6-5|TRBJ2-5
CASSYDSGAQGETQYF
>TRBV2|TRBJ1-5
CASSGRVSNQPQHF